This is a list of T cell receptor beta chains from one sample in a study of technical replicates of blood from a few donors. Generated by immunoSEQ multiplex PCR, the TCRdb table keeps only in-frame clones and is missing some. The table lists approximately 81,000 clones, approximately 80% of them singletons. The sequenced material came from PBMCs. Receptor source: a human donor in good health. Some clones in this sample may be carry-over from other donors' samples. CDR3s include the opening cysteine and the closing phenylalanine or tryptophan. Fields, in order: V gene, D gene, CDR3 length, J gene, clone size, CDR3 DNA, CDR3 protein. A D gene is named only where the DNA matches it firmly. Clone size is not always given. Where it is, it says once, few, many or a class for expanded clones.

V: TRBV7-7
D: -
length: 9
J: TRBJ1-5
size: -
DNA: TGTGCCACAAATCAGCCCCAGCATTTT
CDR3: CATNQPQHF

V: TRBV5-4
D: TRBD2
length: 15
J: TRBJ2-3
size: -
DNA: TGTGCCAGCAGTCTAGCGGGAGGCCCGGGAGATACGCAGTATTTT
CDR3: CASSLAGGPGDTQYF

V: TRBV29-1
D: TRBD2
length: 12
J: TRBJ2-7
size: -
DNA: TGCAGCGTTGTTAGCGGGACCTACGAGCAGTACTTC
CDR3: CSVVSGTYEQYF

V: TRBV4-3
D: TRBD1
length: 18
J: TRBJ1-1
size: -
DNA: TGCGCCAGCAGCCGAACCCATCCGAGACAGGGGGCGTGGACTGAAGCTTTCTTT
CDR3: CASSRTHPRQGAWTEAFF

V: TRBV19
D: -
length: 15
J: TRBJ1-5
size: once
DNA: TGTGCCAGTAGTATAGGAACCTATAGCAATCAGCCCCAGCATTTT
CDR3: CASSIGTYSNQPQHF

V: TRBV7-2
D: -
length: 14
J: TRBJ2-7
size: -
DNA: TGTGCCAGCAGCTCCCGGGACTCGCGGGACGAGCAGTACTTC
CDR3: CASSSRDSRDEQYF

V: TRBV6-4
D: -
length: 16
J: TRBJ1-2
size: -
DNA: TGTGCCAGCAGCCCCAATGGGGGGGGCGCGATCTATGGCTACACCTTC
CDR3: CASSPNGGGAIYGYTF

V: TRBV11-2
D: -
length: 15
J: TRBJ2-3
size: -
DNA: TGTGCCAGCAGCTTATCATGGACTTTCACAGATACGCAGTATTTT
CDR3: CASSLSWTFTDTQYF

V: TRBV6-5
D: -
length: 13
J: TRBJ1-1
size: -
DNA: TGTGCCAGCAGTTGGACAGAGAACACTGAAGCTTTCTTT
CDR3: CASSWTENTEAFF

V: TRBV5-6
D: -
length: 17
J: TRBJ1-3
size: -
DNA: TGTGCCAGCAGCTTGGAGGCAGGGGCCTACTCTGGAAACACCATATATTTT
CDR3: CASSLEAGAYSGNTIYF

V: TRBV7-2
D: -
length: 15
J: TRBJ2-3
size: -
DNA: TGTGCCAGCAGCCCGAGTCGGGTGGGCACAGATACGCAGTATTTT
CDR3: CASSPSRVGTDTQYF

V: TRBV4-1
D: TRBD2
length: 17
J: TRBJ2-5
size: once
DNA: TGCGCCAGCAGCCAAGGTCCCCCGGGGGGGCGGTCGGAGACCCAGTACTTC
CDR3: CASSQGPPGGRSETQYF

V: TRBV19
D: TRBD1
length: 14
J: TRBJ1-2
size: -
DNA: TGTGCCAGTAGTCTGACAGGGGATGGATTTGGCTACACCTTC
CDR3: CASSLTGDGFGYTF

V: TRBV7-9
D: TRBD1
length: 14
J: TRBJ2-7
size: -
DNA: TGTGCCAGCAGCAACCGACAGGGGACCCACGAGCAGTACTTC
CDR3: CASSNRQGTHEQYF

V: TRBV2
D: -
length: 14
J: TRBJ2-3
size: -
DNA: TGTGCCAGCAGCACAGCCACTAGCACAGATACGCAGTATTTT
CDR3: CASSTATSTDTQYF

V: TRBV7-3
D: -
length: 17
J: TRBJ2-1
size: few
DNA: TGTGCCAGCAGCCCAGGTACTAGCCCGTTTGGTGACAATGAGCAGTTCTTC
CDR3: CASSPGTSPFGDNEQFF

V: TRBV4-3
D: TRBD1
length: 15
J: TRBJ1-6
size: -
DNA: TGCGCCAGCAGCCAAGCGGGGACAGTTAATTCACCCCTCCACTTT
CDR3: CASSQAGTVNSPLHF

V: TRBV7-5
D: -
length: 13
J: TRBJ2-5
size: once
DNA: TGTGTCAGAAGCTTAAGTTGCGGGGGACCGGGGTACTTC
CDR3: CVRSLSCGGPGYF

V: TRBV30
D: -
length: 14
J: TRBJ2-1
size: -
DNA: TGTGCCTGGAGCCGGAGTATCCTTTACAATGAGCAGTTCTTC
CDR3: CAWSRSILYNEQFF

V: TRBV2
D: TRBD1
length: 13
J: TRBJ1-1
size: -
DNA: TGTGCCAGCAGTCAAGATACAGGGGCTGAAGCTTTCTTT
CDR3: CASSQDTGAEAFF

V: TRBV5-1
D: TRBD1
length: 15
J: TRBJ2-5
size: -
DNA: TGCGCCAGCAGCTTGCTCGGGACAGGCCAAGAGACCCAGTACTTC
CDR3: CASSLLGTGQETQYF

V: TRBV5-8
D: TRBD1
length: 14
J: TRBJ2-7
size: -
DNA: TGTGCCAGCAGCCCTCGGACAGGGGCCTACGAGCAGTACTTC
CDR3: CASSPRTGAYEQYF

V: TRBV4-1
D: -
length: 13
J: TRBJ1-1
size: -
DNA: TGCGCCAGCAGCCCCGGGGTGGGCACTGAAGCTTTCTTT
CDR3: CASSPGVGTEAFF

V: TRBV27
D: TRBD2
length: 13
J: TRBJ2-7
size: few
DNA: TGTGCCAGCAGTTTAGCGGGGGGCTTCGAGCAGTACTTC
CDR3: CASSLAGGFEQYF

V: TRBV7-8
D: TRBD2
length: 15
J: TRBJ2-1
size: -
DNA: TGTGCCAGCAGCTTACGGACTAGAATGTTTAATGAGCAGTTCTTC
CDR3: CASSLRTRMFNEQFF

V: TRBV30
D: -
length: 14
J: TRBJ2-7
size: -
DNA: TGTGCCTGGAGTGACCTCAGCGGGCCCTACGAGCAGTACTTC
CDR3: CAWSDLSGPYEQYF

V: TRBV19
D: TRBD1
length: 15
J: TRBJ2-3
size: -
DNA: TGTGCCAGTATGTGGACAGGGGGCGCAACAGATACGCAGTATTTT
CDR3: CASMWTGGATDTQYF

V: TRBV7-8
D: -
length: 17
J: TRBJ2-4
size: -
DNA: TGTGCCAGCAGCTCAGGATTGGCACCGACGGGGAAAAACATTCAGTACTTC
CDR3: CASSSGLAPTGKNIQYF